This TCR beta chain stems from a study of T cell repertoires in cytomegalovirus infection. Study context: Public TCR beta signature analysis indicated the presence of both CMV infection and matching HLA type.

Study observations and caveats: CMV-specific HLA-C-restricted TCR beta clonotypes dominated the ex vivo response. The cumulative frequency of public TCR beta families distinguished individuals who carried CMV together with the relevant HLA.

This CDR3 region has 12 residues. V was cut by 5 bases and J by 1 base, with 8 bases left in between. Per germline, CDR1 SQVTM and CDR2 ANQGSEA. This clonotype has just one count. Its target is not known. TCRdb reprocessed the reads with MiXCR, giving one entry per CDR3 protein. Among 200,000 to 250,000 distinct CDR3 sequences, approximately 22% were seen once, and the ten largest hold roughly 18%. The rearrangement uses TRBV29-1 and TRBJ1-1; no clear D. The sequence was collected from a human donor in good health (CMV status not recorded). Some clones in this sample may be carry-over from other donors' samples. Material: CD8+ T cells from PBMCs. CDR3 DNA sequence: TGCAGCGTTTATTTCGGGAACACTGAAGCTTTCTTT. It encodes CSVYFGNTEAFF.